This T cell receptor beta chain was sequenced during a study of read filtering for tumor transcriptome and immune sequencing. From 350 to 500 ng of RNA, a library with molecular barcoded alpha/delta and beta/gamma adaptors was made. TCRdb reprocessed the reads with MiXCR, giving one entry per CDR3 protein. The data show 37,000 or so distinct CDR3 sequences, around 15% seen once. Study-level points and caveats: IR-seq captured clonotypes deeper and more reliably than RNA-seq.

The germline V and J ends were trimmed by 5 bases and 3 bases, with 15 bases remaining between them. Germline loops: CDR1 SGHNT, CDR2 YENEEA. The CDR3 is 15 residues long. Many counts were recorded for this clonotype. What it binds is unknown. This receptor was identified in a donor at least 40 years old with multiple myeloma. Sequenced material: a population of CD138-negative cells sorted from bone marrow. The chain has TRBV11-3 and TRBJ2-3; D is uncertain. The CDR3: CASSPSGVRTDTQYF. The CDR3 DNA reads TGTGCCAGCAGCCCCTCTGGGGTGAGGACAGATACGCAGTATTTT.